Listed below are T cell receptor beta chains from one sample, sequenced in a study of cytomegalovirus exposure and HLA in healthy donors. TCRdb's table, derived via immunoSEQ multiplex PCR, lists solely in-frame clones and lacks some. The repertoire holds 250,000 to 350,000 clones, with approximately 90% as singletons. Material: PBMCs. All receptors derive from a man aged 40-50 years in good health and CMV-seropositive. Each CDR3 is given with its conserved first and last residue. D genes are given only for firm matches. Clone size, where shown, is once, few, many, or a class for clones that have expanded.

CDR3 length,J gene,clone size,D gene,V gene,CDR3 protein,CDR3 DNA
15,TRBJ1-1,-,-,TRBV28,CASSYPFTQNTEAFF,TGTGCCAGCAGTTATCCTTTTACACAGAACACTGAAGCTTTCTTT
14,TRBJ2-1,-,TRBD2,TRBV6-5,CASLKLAGPNEQFF,TGTGCCAGCTTAAAACTAGCGGGTCCCAATGAGCAGTTCTTC
15,TRBJ2-7,once,TRBD2,TRBV27,CASSLSGLAGDEQYF,TGTGCCAGCAGTTTATCCGGTCTAGCGGGAGACGAGCAGTACTTC
16,TRBJ2-1,-,TRBD2,TRBV28,CASSLGLAGSYNEQFF,TGTGCCAGCAGTTTGGGACTAGCGGGCTCCTACAATGAGCAGTTCTTC
17,TRBJ2-3,once,TRBD2,TRBV5-1,CASSLSPSGTSTDTQYF,TGCGCCAGCAGCTTGTCGCCTAGCGGGACCAGCACAGATACGCAGTATTTT
13,TRBJ2-5,-,TRBD2,TRBV11-3,CASSPSGSETQYF,TGTGCCAGCAGCCCCAGCGGGAGCGAGACCCAGTACTTC
12,TRBJ2-3,-,-,TRBV28,CASSQPGDTQYF,TGTGCCAGCAGTCAACCGGGGGATACGCAGTATTTT
13,TRBJ2-1,-,-,TRBV7-2,CASSLALYNEQFF,TGTGCCAGCAGCTTGGCTCTTTACAATGAGCAGTTCTTC
14,TRBJ2-3,-,-,TRBV5-1,CASSLDWSTDTQYF,TGCGCCAGCAGCTTGGACTGGAGCACAGATACGCAGTATTTT
14,TRBJ1-5,-,TRBD1,TRBV28,CASARQGGYQPQHF,TGTGCCAGCGCTCGACAGGGGGGGTATCAGCCCCAGCATTTT
12,TRBJ2-1,-,-,TRBV2,CARWTPYNEQFF,TGTGCCAGATGGACACCATACAATGAGCAGTTCTTC
13,TRBJ2-7,once,TRBD2,TRBV7-9,CSSRGLGPEEQYF,TGTTCCTCCAGAGGACTAGGGCCCGAGGAGCAGTACTTC
17,TRBJ1-4,-,-,TRBV27,CASSSRVSTGVNEKLFF,TGTGCCAGCAGTTCCCGGGTTTCTACGGGAGTGAATGAAAAACTGTTTTTT
15,TRBJ2-7,once,TRBD2,TRBV6-1,CASSESPFSGMEQYF,TGTGCCAGCAGTGAATCACCATTCAGCGGGATGGAGCAGTACTTC
14,TRBJ1-5,few,-,TRBV28,CASSSRAGNQPQHF,TGTGCCAGCAGTTCTCGGGCGGGGAATCAGCCCCAGCATTTT
15,TRBJ2-5,few,-,TRBV4-3,CASSQDLTAQETQYF,TGCGCCAGCAGCCAAGACCTCACAGCCCAAGAGACCCAGTACTTC